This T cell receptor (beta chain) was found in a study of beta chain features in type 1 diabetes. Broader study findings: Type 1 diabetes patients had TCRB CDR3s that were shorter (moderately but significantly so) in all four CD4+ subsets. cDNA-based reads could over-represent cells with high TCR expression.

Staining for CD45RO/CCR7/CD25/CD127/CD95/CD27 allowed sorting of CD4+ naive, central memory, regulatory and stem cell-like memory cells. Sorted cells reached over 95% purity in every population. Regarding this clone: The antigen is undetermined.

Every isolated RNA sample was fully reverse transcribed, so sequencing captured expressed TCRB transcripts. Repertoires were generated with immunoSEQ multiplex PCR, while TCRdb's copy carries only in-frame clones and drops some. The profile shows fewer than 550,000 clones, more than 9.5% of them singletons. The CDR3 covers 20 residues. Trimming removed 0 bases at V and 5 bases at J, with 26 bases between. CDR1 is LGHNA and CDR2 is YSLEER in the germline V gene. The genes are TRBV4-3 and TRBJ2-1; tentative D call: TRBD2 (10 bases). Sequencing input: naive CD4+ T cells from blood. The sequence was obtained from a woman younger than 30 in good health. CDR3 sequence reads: CASSQDWTGARGLADNEQFF. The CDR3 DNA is TGCGCCAGCAGCCAAGATTGGACAGGGGCCCGAGGACTAGCGGACAATGAGCAGTTCTTC.